The 11 T cell receptor beta chains in this list originate from one sample, sequenced in a study of early T cells in non-severe SARS-CoV-2 infection (dated by TCRdb to the early 2020s). The library was built by means of 5' RACE. Sequenced using a NextSeq 500. TCRdb ran its own pipeline on the public reads, namely fastp trimming at Q25 and MiXCR clone calling, and kept in-frame beta chains. One record per CDR3 amino acid sequence lists the most common genes and DNA. The sample yields tens of thousands of distinct CDR3 sequences; 16% were counted once. The ten largest clones capture around 4.9% of the sample. The sequencing used whole blood, collected at baseline. The receptors come from an adult who was a healthcare worker with PCR-confirmed SARS-CoV-2 infection or an uninfected control (not recorded which).

The chain joins TRBV7-9 to TRBJ2-5, with D possibly TRBD1 on 7 matching bases. V lost 4 bases to trimming and J lost 4 bases, with 13 bases between them. Looked up from germline, CDR1 is SEHNR and CDR2 is FQNEAQ (reference sequence). The CDR3 has 14 amino acids. The CDR3 DNA reads as TGTGCCAGCAGCTCCGGAGGGGGCAGAGAGACCCAGTACTTC. Translating gives CASSSGGGRETQYF.

V is TRBV5-5 and J is TRBJ2-3; D ambiguous. Trimming shortened V by 0 bases and J by 2 bases, and 7 bases separated the two germline ends. CDR1 is SGHKS, CDR2 YYEKEE, per germline (reference sequence). This CDR3 contains 14 residues. Here the CDR3 DNA reads TGTGCCAGCAGCTTGGACAGCTACACAGATACGCAGTATTTT. Translated: CASSLDSYTDTQYF.

This clonotype was found a few times. The rearrangement uses TRBV12-3 or TRBV12-4 and TRBJ2-3; TRBD2 aligns across 7 bases. This CDR3 has 17 amino acids. With V trimmed by 0 bases and J by 4 bases, 10 bases remained unmatched. The CDR3 sequence is CASSLAGGPFEADTQYF. Written as DNA, the CDR3 is TGTGCCAGCAGTTTAGCGGGAGGGCCTTTCGAGGCAGATACGCAGTATTTT.

The rearrangement joins TRBV14 to TRBJ2-5, with 8 bases identical to TRBD2. CDR1 and CDR2 from the germline V gene are SGHDN and FVKESK. V shed 2 bases and J 4 bases; nucleotides not matched to a gene: 15. The CDR3 covers 18 residues. The CDR3 nucleotides are TGTGCCAGCAGCCAAATGGTCTCGGGGACTAGATTGTCAGAGACCCAGTACTTC. It encodes CASSQMVSGTRLSETQYF.

This chain links TRBV30 with TRBJ2-1; perhaps TRBD2 as D (5 bases). V gave up 4 bases and J gave up 6 bases, with 10 bases separating them. From germline, CDR1 is GTSNPN and CDR2 SVGIG (reference sequence). This CDR3 region has 12 residues. The CDR3 nucleotides read TGTGCCTGGACCGGCGGAGGCAATGAGCAGTTCTTC. Its translation: CAWTGGGNEQFF.

This clonotype has just a few counts. The V call is TRBV5-1, the J call TRBJ2-5; 7 bases map to TRBD1. From germline, CDR1 is SGHRS and CDR2 YFSETQ. The CDR3 length is 15 residues. Trimming took 4 bases from V and 5 from J; bases not matched to a gene: 11. The CDR3 DNA reads TGCGCCAGCAGCCCAGAGGACAGGATGGTCGAGACCCAGTACTTC. Protein: CASSPEDRMVETQYF.

Worth noting for this clonotype: A much larger clone sits a single nucleotide away, making a read error possible. The V and J genes are TRBV7-2 and TRBJ2-7; possibly TRBD1 for D (5 bases). This CDR3 has 14 amino acids. Germline V CDR1 and CDR2: SGHTA, FQGNSA. Trimming removed 4 bases from V and 8 bases from J, with 18 bases in between. CDR3 residues: CASSSRVVRNKQYF. CDR3 DNA: TGTGCCAGCAGCTCCAGGGTCGTGAGAAACAAGCAGTACTTC.

The chain uses TRBV27 and TRBJ2-3, with D perhaps TRBD1 or TRBD2 (5 bases each). V lost 5 bases and J 2 bases, leaving 14 bases between the germline ends. The CDR3 sequence is 15 residues long. Germline loops: CDR1 MNHEY, CDR2 SMNVEV (reference sequence). This CDR3 reads CASSQLDRYTDTQYF. The CDR3 region has the DNA TGTGCCAGCAGTCAACTAGACAGATACACAGATACGCAGTATTTT.

The chain couples TRBV20-1 to TRBJ1-1; possible D gene TRBD1, 6 bases. This CDR3 spans 13 amino acids. CDR1 and CDR2 from the germline V gene are DFQATT and SNEGSKA (reference sequence). Trimming stripped 1 base from V and 6 bases from J, with 12 bases between. The CDR3 DNA sequence: TGCAGTGCTAGAGGAGGGGGGCCCTCTGAAGCTTTCTTT. Amino acid sequence: CSARGGGPSEAFF.

The V call is TRBV18, the J call TRBJ2-5, with D perhaps assigned TRBD1 or TRBD2 (7 bases each). The CDR3 is 17 amino acids. Germline CDR1 and CDR2: KGHSH and LQKENI. V was clipped by 5 bases and J by 2 bases, with 21 bases between them. The CDR3 DNA reads TGTGCCAGCTCAACGGGAGGAGGGGGCAGGAGGCAAGAGACCCAGTACTTC. Translated, it gives CASSTGGGGRRQETQYF. Supplemented by reference TRBV18 and TRBJ2-5, the full variable domain reads NAGVMQNPRHLVRRRGQEARLRCSPMKGHSHVYWYRQLPEEGLKFMVYLQKENIIDESGMPKERFSAEFPKEGPSILRIQQVVRGDSAAYFCASSTGGGGRRQETQYFGPGTRLLVL.

This clonotype was observed many times. V gene TRBV28 combines with J gene TRBJ2-5, with D possibly TRBD1 on 7 matching bases. Per germline, CDR1 MDHEN and CDR2 SYDVKM. CDR3 length equals 13 residues. The V and J ends lost 10 bases and 4 bases respectively, with 16 bases between them. CDR3 in DNA: TGTGCCACCAGCCAGGGGGGCGCAGAGACCCAGTACTTC. Its protein product is CATSQGGAETQYF. The full variable domain, with the rest looked up from reference TRBV28 and TRBJ2-5, is DVKVTQSSRYLVKRTGEKVFLECVQDMDHENMFWYRQDPGLGLRLIYFSYDVKMKEKGDIPEGYSVSREKKERFSLILESASTNQTSMYLCATSQGGAETQYFGPGTRLLVL.